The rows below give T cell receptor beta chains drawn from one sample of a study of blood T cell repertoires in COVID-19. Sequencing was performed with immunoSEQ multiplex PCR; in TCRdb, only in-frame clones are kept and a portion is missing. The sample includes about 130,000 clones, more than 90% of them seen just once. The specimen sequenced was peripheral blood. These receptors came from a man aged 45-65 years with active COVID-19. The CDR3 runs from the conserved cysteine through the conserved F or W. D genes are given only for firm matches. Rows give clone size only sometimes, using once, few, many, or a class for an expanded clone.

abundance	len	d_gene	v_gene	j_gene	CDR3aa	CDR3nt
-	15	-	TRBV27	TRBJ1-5	CASSLGLPADQPQHF	TGTGCCAGCAGTTTAGGCCTCCCAGCGGATCAGCCCCAGCATTTT
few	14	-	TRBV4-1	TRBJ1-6	CASSQDQGNSPLHF	TGCGCCAGCAGCCAAGACCAGGGGAATTCACCCCTCCACTTT
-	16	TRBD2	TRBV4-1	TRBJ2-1	CASSQGLAGAYNEQFF	TGCGCCAGCAGCCAAGGACTAGCGGGTGCCTACAATGAGCAGTTCTTC
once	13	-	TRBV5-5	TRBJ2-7	CASSLRAGYEQYF	TGTGCCAGCAGCTTGCGTGCCGGGTACGAGCAGTACTTC
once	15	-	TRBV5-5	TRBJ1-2	CASSLMAEPGYGYTF	TGTGCCAGCAGCTTGATGGCAGAACCAGGCTATGGCTACACCTTC
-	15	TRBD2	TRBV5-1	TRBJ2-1	CASKRGTSGTSHLFF	TGCGCCAGCAAAAGGGGGACTAGCGGGACGTCTCACCTGTTCTTC
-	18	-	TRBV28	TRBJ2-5	CASSLPRGAQSRQETQYF	TGTGCCAGCAGTTTACCTCGGGGGGCCCAATCGAGGCAAGAGACCCAGTACTTC
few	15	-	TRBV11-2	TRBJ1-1	CASSRGGESGTEAFF	TGTGCCAGCAGCCGGGGGGGCGAATCGGGGACTGAAGCTTTCTTT
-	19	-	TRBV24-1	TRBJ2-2	CATSDFGLGAGDNTGELFF	TGTGCCACCAGTGATTTCGGCCTGGGGGCGGGGGATAACACCGGGGAGCTGTTTTTT
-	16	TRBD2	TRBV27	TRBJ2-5	CASSPGTSGPQETQYF	TGTGCCAGCAGTCCAGGGACTAGCGGGCCGCAAGAGACCCAGTACTTC
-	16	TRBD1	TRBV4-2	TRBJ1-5	CASSPSGQGLGQPQHF	TGTGCCAGCAGCCCCAGCGGACAGGGTCTCGGTCAGCCCCAGCATTTT
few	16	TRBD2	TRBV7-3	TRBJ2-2	CASSWGGAGNTGELFF	TGTGCCAGCAGCTGGGGAGGGGCGGGGAACACCGGGGAGCTGTTTTTT
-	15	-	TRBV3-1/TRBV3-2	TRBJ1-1	CASSHLTGGNTEAFF	TGTGCCAGCAGCCACCTGACAGGAGGGAACACTGAAGCTTTCTTT
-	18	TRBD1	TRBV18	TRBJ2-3	CASSPYHLTGDGTDTQYF	TGTGCCAGCTCACCGTACCACCTGACAGGGGACGGCACAGATACGCAGTATTTT
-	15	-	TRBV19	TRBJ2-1	CASSLRSSSYNEQFF	TGTGCCAGTAGTCTTCGTTCTAGCTCCTACAATGAGCAGTTCTTC
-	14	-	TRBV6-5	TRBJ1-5	CASSRDFTNQPQHF	TGTGCCAGCAGTCGGGACTTTACAAATCAGCCCCAGCATTTT
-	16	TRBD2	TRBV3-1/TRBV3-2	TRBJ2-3	CASSHRTSAHPDTQYF	TGTGCCAGCAGCCATCGGACTAGCGCCCATCCAGATACGCAGTATTTT
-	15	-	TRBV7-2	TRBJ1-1	CASSLAGQLNTEAFF	TGTGCCAGCAGCTTAGCGGGGCAGCTGAACACTGAAGCTTTCTTT
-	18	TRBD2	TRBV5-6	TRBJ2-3	CASSLGLITSGSTDTQYF	TGTGCCAGCAGCTTGGGTCTTATTACTAGCGGGAGTACAGATACGCAGTATTTT
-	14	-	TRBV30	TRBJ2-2	CALALDTHTGELFF	TGTGCCTTAGCATTGGACACCCACACCGGGGAGCTGTTTTTT
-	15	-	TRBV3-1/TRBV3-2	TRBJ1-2	CASSPEGVRYYGYTF	TGTGCCAGCAGCCCCGAGGGGGTAAGGTACTATGGCTACACCTTC
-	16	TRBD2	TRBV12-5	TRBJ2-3	CASGLGLAGFGDTQYF	TGTGCTAGTGGTTTAGGCCTAGCGGGGTTTGGAGATACGCAGTATTTT
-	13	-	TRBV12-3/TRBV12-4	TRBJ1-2	CASSSDRYYGYTF	TGTGCCAGCAGTTCGGACAGATACTATGGCTACACCTTC
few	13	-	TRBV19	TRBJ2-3	CASSIRRHDTQYF	TGTGCCAGTAGTATTAGAAGACACGATACGCAGTATTTT
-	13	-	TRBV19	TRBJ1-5	CASSSQGAQPQHF	TGTGCCAGTAGTTCCCAGGGTGCGCAGCCCCAGCATTTT
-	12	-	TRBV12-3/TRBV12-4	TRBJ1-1	CASSFGQIEAFF	TGTGCCAGCAGTTTCGGACAGATTGAAGCTTTCTTT
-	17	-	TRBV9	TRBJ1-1	CASSVVGGSPTNTEAFF	TGTGCCAGCAGCGTAGTCGGAGGGAGTCCCACGAACACTGAAGCTTTCTTT
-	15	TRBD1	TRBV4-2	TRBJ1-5	CASSQVTGGPQPQHF	TGTGCCAGCAGCCAAGTGACAGGGGGTCCTCAGCCCCAGCATTTT
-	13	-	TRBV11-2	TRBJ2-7	CASSLDSSYEQYF	TGTGCCAGCAGCTTGGACAGCTCCTACGAGCAGTACTTC
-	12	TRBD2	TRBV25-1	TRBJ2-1	CATGEGYNEQFF	TGTGCCACTGGGGAGGGGTACAATGAGCAGTTCTTC
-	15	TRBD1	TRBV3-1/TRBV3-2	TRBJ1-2	CASSPRDRGIHGYTF	TGTGCCAGCAGCCCCCGGGACAGGGGAATCCATGGCTACACCTTC
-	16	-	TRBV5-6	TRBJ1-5	CASSRMGRQSNQPQHF	TGTGCCAGCAGCCGGATGGGCAGACAGAGCAATCAGCCCCAGCATTTT
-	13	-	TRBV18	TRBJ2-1	CASSPSVSREQFF	TGTGCCAGCTCACCATCCGTTAGCCGGGAGCAGTTCTTC
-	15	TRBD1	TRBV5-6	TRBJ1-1	CASSLNPGQHTEAFF	TGTGCCAGCAGCCTCAACCCGGGACAGCACACTGAAGCTTTCTTT
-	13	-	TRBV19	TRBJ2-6	CASSESGANVLTF	TGTGCCAGTAGCGAGTCTGGGGCCAACGTCCTGACTTTC
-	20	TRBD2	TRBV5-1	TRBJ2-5	CASSGRGRYGLAGEQETQYF	TGCGCCAGCAGCGGCCGTGGCAGATACGGACTAGCGGGCGAACAAGAGACCCAGTACTTC
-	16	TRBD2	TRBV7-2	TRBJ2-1	CASSPYGSGGTGRQFF	TGTGCCAGCAGCCCCTACGGTAGCGGGGGGACCGGGCGGCAGTTCTTC